This record covers a single TCR beta chain. As yet, its antigen is unknown. Every isolated RNA sample was fully reverse transcribed, so sequencing captured expressed TCRB transcripts. TCRdb keeps only in-frame clones here, not all; method: immunoSEQ multiplex PCR. The sample yields about 120,000 clones, about a sixth seen once. The source of the sample is a study of beta chain features in type 1 diabetes. Study-level information: Regarding age, gender and cell yields, patients proved similar to healthy donors.

Cell sorting via CD45RO/CCR7/CD25/CD127/CD95/CD27 was performed to obtain CD4+ naive, central memory, regulatory and stem cell-like memory cells. Sorted populations were all over 95% pure. General study points: Shortening of TCRB CDR3s, moderate but significant, appeared in all four CD4+ subsets of Type 1 diabetes patients.

Trimming took off 6 bases at V and 5 bases at J, with 4 bases between the two ends. CDR3 size: 10 residues. CDR1 is MDHEN, CDR2 SYDVKM, per germline. This receptor was taken from a man aged 25 to 45 with type 1 diabetes. The chain employs TRBV28 and TRBJ2-5; D gene unclear. Source material: central memory CD4+ T cells from blood. DNA of the CDR3: TGTGCCAGCAGAGCGGAGACCCAGTACTTC. This sequence encodes CASRAETQYF.